This is a list of T cell receptor beta chains from one sample in a study of cytomegalovirus exposure and HLA in healthy donors. Assay: immunoSEQ multiplex PCR; the TCRdb copy retains only in-frame clones and omits some. Of around 170,000 clones listed, roughly 91% are singletons. Sequencing was performed on PBMCs. Receptors originate from a man younger than 30 in good health and CMV-seronegative. Each CDR3 is given with its conserved first and last residue. D genes are given only for firm matches. Clone size appears in some rows only: once, few, many, or a class for an expanded clone.

V,J,size,D,DNA,CDR3
TRBV2,TRBJ2-1,NA,NA,TGTGCCAGCAGTGAAGCAAGGACTCCCAATGAGCAGTTCTTC,CASSEARTPNEQFF
TRBV6-5,TRBJ1-1,NA,NA,TGTGCCAGCAGTTTCGGGACTCCGAACACTGAAGCTTTCTTT,CASSFGTPNTEAFF
TRBV1,TRBJ2-1,NA,NA,TGCACCAGCAGCCCCCAGCCCGGGACTAGCGGGAGGGTTATCACTTACAATGAGCAGTTCTTC,CTSSPQPGTSGRVITYNEQFF
TRBV28,TRBJ2-1,NA,TRBD2,TGTGCCAGCAGTTCCCAAGTGGTAGCGGGGGCCACGAATGAGCAGTTCTTC,CASSSQVVAGATNEQFF
TRBV18,TRBJ1-1,NA,NA,TGTGCCAGCGGGCGAGGGAAGGGTAACACTGAAGCTTTCTTT,CASGRGKGNTEAFF
TRBV5-1,TRBJ2-7,NA,NA,TGCGCCAGCAGCTTAAAGCTGGACGAGCAGTACTTC,CASSLKLDEQYF
TRBV19,TRBJ1-1,once,NA,TGTGCCAGTAGTATAGAGCGGGGGCGGACTGAAGCTTTCTTT,CASSIERGRTEAFF
TRBV11-2,TRBJ1-5,once,NA,TGTGCCAGCAGCTTCGGACGGGGGAACGGCAATCAGCCCCAGCATTTT,CASSFGRGNGNQPQHF
TRBV28,TRBJ2-7,few,NA,TGTGCCAGCAGTTTACCCCCTGACAGTACCCCATACGAGCAGTACTTC,CASSLPPDSTPYEQYF
TRBV2,TRBJ2-3,NA,TRBD2,TGTGCCAGCAGTGAGGGCGGGGGGGCGTCAGATACGCAGTATTTT,CASSEGGGASDTQYF
TRBV5-6,TRBJ1-6,NA,TRBD1,TGTGCCAGCAGCTTCCGGGACAGGGATTCACCCCTCCACTTT,CASSFRDRDSPLHF
TRBV6-5,TRBJ1-5,NA,NA,TGTGCCAGCAGTTACGGGCAGGGAATCAATCAGCCCCAGCATTTT,CASSYGQGINQPQHF
TRBV6-1,TRBJ1-1,NA,NA,TGTGCCAGCAGTGAAGTCGACAGCCTGAACACTGAAGCTTTCTTT,CASSEVDSLNTEAFF
TRBV5-4,TRBJ1-4,NA,NA,TGTGCCAGCAGCTTCCAGTCTCCCCGGCGGGGTGAAAAACTGTTTTTT,CASSFQSPRRGEKLFF
TRBV30,TRBJ1-5,NA,NA,TGTGCCTGGACAGAAGGAGTCAATCAGCCCCAGCATTTT,CAWTEGVNQPQHF
TRBV5-8,TRBJ1-5,NA,NA,TGTGCCAGCAGCTTCGGTCAGGGCAATCAGCCCCAGCATTTT,CASSFGQGNQPQHF
TRBV19,TRBJ1-2,NA,TRBD1,TGTGCCAGTAGTATGAATTACCAGACAGGGTGGCTTAAGGGCTACACCTTC,CASSMNYQTGWLKGYTF
TRBV4-1,TRBJ1-1,NA,NA,TGCGCCAGCAGCCAAGAAAGAGGGACTGATTCGTACACTGAAGCTTTCTTT,CASSQERGTDSYTEAFF
TRBV7-9,TRBJ2-6,NA,NA,TGTGCCGCAGCGGTACCAAATACCATGACAAGTCGGGCCAACGTCCTGACTTTC,CAAAVPNTMTSRANVLTF
TRBV4-1,TRBJ2-3,NA,TRBD2,TGCGCCAGCAGCCAAGACCCTAGCGGGGTGGATACGCAGTATTTT,CASSQDPSGVDTQYF
TRBV29-1,TRBJ1-2,NA,NA,TGCAGCGTCACCCCCGGGACACGGATCGGGGGGGAACCTCATGGCTACACCTTC,CSVTPGTRIGGEPHGYTF
TRBV11-2,TRBJ1-2,NA,NA,TGTGCCAGCAGCCATACAGGGAACTATGGCTACACCTTC,CASSHTGNYGYTF
TRBV5-1,TRBJ1-6,once,NA,TGCGCCAGCAGCCCTTCTCTGGACTTTTCACCCCTCCACTTT,CASSPSLDFSPLHF
TRBV10-2,TRBJ2-7,NA,TRBD2,TGCGCCAGCGAGTGGGACTACCTTTCCTACGAGCAGTACTTC,CASEWDYLSYEQYF
TRBV7-9,TRBJ1-1,NA,NA,TGTGCCAGCAGCTTAATAGGGGGTGAAGAAGCTTTCTTT,CASSLIGGEEAFF